This T cell receptor beta chain was captured by sequencing in a study of blood T cell repertoires in COVID-19. At the level of the study: Sources were T cells, B-cell-depleted T cells, or PBMCs; the material itself was cDNA or gDNA.

V lost 11 bases to trimming and J lost 5 bases; unmatched junction nucleotides: 7. This CDR3 contains 13 residues. Germline assignment: CDR1 WNHNN and CDR2 SYGVQD (reference sequence). How the authors handled the data: Reference gene primer amplification gave estimated nucleated cell counts. Assay used: immunoSEQ multiplex PCR; TCRdb lists only in-frame clones, some missing. V and J calls and clone size are those listed in that table; D and trimming were worked out from the DNA. Counted here are some 80,000 clones, over 80% occurring once; the ten biggest clones make up around 9%. V and J are TRBV10-1 and TRBJ1-5; 9 bases fit TRBD1. Input material: peripheral blood. This clonotype was sampled from a human donor in a cohort sampled during active COVID-19. The CDR3 region is CARRDREYQPQHF. In DNA, the CDR3 is TGCGCCCGCCGGGACAGGGAATATCAGCCCCAGCATTTT.